The source of this TCR beta chain is a study of blood T cells in healthy people across ages. A second PCR, run for about 7 to 11 cycles, used a sample-barcoded 5' primer plus a J-beta primer mix. TCRdb re-called the 5' RACE reads with MiXCR, one entry per CDR3 protein. The sample lists roughly 1.6 million distinct CDR3 sequences; about 35% were seen once. Comments on this clonotype: Its cognate antigen is unknown.

Study observations and caveats: Conclusively comparing naive with antigen-experienced cells was impossible with unsorted PBMCs. Any changes in expanded clonotypes were possibly confounded, as donor CMV status remained unknown.

It was approximately 10 milliliters of peripheral blood that were drawn from each donor. A minimum of 5 micrograms of total RNA was extracted per sample. CDR1 and CDR2 (germline): DFQATT, SNEGSKA (reference sequence). CDR3 length: 13 residues. The sequencing input was blood. The receptor was isolated from a woman younger than 45 in good health. This chain connects TRBV20-1 to TRBJ2-7; 8 bases fit TRBD1. The DNA for the CDR3 is TGCAGCGTAATCAGGGACAGGTCCCACGAGCAGTACTTC. Protein sequence: CSVIRDRSHEQYF.